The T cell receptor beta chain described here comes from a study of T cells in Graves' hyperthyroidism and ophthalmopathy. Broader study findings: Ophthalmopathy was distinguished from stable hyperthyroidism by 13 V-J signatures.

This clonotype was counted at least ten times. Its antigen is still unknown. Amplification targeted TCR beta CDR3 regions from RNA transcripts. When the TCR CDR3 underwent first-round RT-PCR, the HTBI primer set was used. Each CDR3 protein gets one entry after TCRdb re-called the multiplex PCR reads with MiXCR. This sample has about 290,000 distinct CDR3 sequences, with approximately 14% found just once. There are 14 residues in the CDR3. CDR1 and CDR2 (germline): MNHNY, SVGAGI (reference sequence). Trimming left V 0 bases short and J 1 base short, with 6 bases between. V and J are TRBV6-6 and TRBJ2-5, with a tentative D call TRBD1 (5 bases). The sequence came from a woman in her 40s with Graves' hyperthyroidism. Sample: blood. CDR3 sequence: CASSYSTAQETQYF. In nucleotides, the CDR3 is TGTGCCAGCAGTTACTCGACAGCCCAAGAGACCCAGTACTTC.